These 19 T cell receptor beta chains originate from one sample sequenced in a study of metastatic and nonmetastatic thyroid tumors. The entire patient cohort was treatment-naive prior to thyroid surgery. TCRdb re-called the PCR reads with MiXCR. This sample carries tens of thousands of clones, 20% of them seen once, and the ten largest clones take around 4%. Sequenced sample: blood. The source of these receptors is a female donor with papillary thyroid cancer or a benign thyroid nodule (not recorded which). Some clones in this sample may be carry-over from other donors' samples.

This clone was detected many times. The V call is TRBV6-1, the J call TRBJ2-5; D might be TRBD1 (6 bases). Trimming took 6 bases from V and 5 from J, leaving 7 bases between them. The CDR3 sequence is 11 residues long. The germline gives CDR1 MNHNS, CDR2 SASEGT. CDR3 nucleotides: TGTGCCAGCAGGAGGGGGGAGACCCAGTACTTC. Its translation: CASRRGETQYF.

This clone showed up many times. The chain has TRBV10-2 and TRBJ1-4, with 7 bases lining up with TRBD1. The CDR3 loop spans 14 amino acids. V shed 4 bases, J shed 7 bases, and the junction held 6 bases outside the gene matches. CDR1 is WSHSY, CDR2 SAAADI, per germline. The CDR3, as DNA: TGCGCCAGCAGTGCAGGGGGTCTGGGTGAAAAACTGTTTTTT. This translates into CASSAGGLGEKLFF.

In this sample, this clone turned up many times. The chain recombines TRBV15 with TRBJ2-1, with 13 bases that match TRBD2. The CDR3 covers 15 residues. The V gene end was trimmed by 1 base and the J gene end by 7 bases; junction bases not matched to a gene: 1. Looked up from germline, CDR1 is LNHNV and CDR2 is YYDKDF (reference sequence). The CDR3 protein is CATSRGLAGGNEQFF. As DNA, the CDR3 is TGTGCCACCAGCAGAGGACTAGCGGGGGGAAATGAGCAGTTCTTC.

This clone was seen many times. The V gene is TRBV27, the J gene TRBJ1-5, with TRBD1 as a possible D gene (6 bases). The CDR3 has 14 residues. Germline assignment: CDR1 MNHEY and CDR2 SMNVEV (reference sequence). V lost 3 bases and J lost 7, with 13 bases in between. The CDR3 nucleotides read TGTGCCAGCAGTTTCCGGGGGCCGGAGCAGCCCCAGCATTTT. Translated, it gives CASSFRGPEQPQHF.

This clone came up many times. V and J are TRBV24-1 and TRBJ2-7; possible D gene TRBD1, 5 bases. This CDR3 spans 13 amino acids. V lost 3 bases and J lost 0, with 5 bases in between. Looked up from germline, CDR1 is KGHDR and CDR2 is SFDVKD. The CDR3 spells CATSDGHSYEQYF. CDR3 nucleotide sequence: TGTGCCACCAGTGATGGACACTCCTACGAGCAGTACTTC.

This clone was observed many times. The V call is TRBV5-4, the J call TRBJ1-1; D gene uncertain. Between the trimmed V and J ends, which lost 3 bases and 0 bases, there was a span of 12 bases. This CDR3 spans 15 amino acids. Germline values: CDR1 SGHNT, CDR2 YYREEE (reference sequence). The CDR3 bases are TGTGCCAGCAGCTCGAGACAAGTCATGAACACTGAAGCTTTCTTT. It codes for CASSSRQVMNTEAFF.

This chain connects TRBV5-1 to TRBJ2-1; D gene uncertain. V was shortened by 0 bases and J by 1 base, with 20 bases between the two germline ends. This CDR3 has 19 amino acids. Per germline, CDR1 SGHRS and CDR2 YFSETQ. The CDR3 protein is CASSLDRVRTVRSYNEQFF. In nucleotides, the CDR3 is TGCGCCAGCAGCTTGGACAGAGTGCGTACGGTTCGATCCTACAATGAGCAGTTCTTC.

Many counts were recorded for this clone. This rearrangement joins TRBV14 to TRBJ1-1, with unresolved D. Trimming took off 7 bases at V and 0 bases at J, with 9 bases between the two ends. The CDR3 is 13 amino acids. Germline V lookup: CDR1 SGHDN, CDR2 FVKESK. CDR3 protein: CASKKTLNTEAFF. The CDR3 DNA follows: TGTGCCAGCAAAAAGACCCTGAACACTGAAGCTTTCTTT.

This clone was picked up many times. Here the CDR3 omits its conserved ending phenylalanine or tryptophan, so a read error is the likely source. J is TRBJ1-2 and V is TRBV28; TRBD1 is a possible D gene (6 bases). Germline V gene data show CDR1 as MDHEN and CDR2 as SYDVKM. The length of the CDR3 is 15 residues. V lost 6 bases to trimming and J lost 2 bases, with 16 bases between them. The CDR3 bases are TGTGCCAGCAGCCTAGGGGGGAGGGTAAACTATGGCTACACCTGC. This sequence encodes CASSLGGRVNYGYTC.

This clone was observed many times. The rearrangement links TRBV29-1 to TRBJ2-3; TRBD2 agrees at 7 bases. The length of the CDR3 is 14 residues. Germline V lookup: CDR1 SQVTM, CDR2 ANQGSEA. Trimming took 4 bases from V and 2 from J; bases not matched to a gene: 6. The CDR3 here is CSVVASGFTDTQYF. Here the CDR3 DNA reads TGCAGCGTTGTGGCTAGCGGATTCACAGATACGCAGTATTTT.

This clone was found many times. The J gene is TRBJ1-5, the V gene TRBV4-1, with D unclear. The CDR3 spans 13 residues. Trimming shortened V by 0 bases and J by 10 bases, and 10 bases separated the two germline ends. Germline assignment: CDR1 MGHRA and CDR2 YSYEKL. In DNA form, the CDR3 reads TGCGCCAGCAGCCAAGATGGTGGGAAACCCCAGCATTTT. It is translated as CASSQDGGKPQHF.

This clone was recorded many times. The sample carries other DNA sequences with the same CDR3. The J gene is TRBJ2-1, the V gene TRBV20-1; 7 bases fit TRBD2. V shed 3 bases and J 0 bases; nucleotides not matched to a gene: 2. In germline, CDR1 is DFQATT, CDR2 SNEGSKA (reference sequence). The CDR3 covers 14 residues. Here the CDR3 reads CSASGRNSYNEQFF. The CDR3 DNA reads TGCAGTGCTAGCGGGAGGAACTCCTACAATGAGCAGTTCTTC.

In this sample, this clone turned up many times. The chain combines TRBV28 with TRBJ2-1, with D possibly TRBD2 on 5 matching bases. V shed 7 bases and J shed 5 bases, with 18 bases lying between them. Germline V gives CDR1 MDHEN, CDR2 SYDVKM. The CDR3 is made up of 15 amino acids. In DNA, the CDR3 is TGTGCCAGCACCGTGGGCCCTGCGGGTGACAATGAGCAGTTCTTC. The encoded protein is CASTVGPAGDNEQFF.

The table lists this clone with a few counts. A read error is possible here, since a much larger clone lies one base away. V and J are TRBV6-6 and TRBJ2-3, with D possibly matching TRBD1 (5 bases). Between the trimmed V and J ends, which lost 3 bases and 3 bases, there was a span of 13 bases. The CDR3 loop spans 15 amino acids. Germline CDR1 MNHNY, CDR2 SVGAGI (reference sequence). In nucleotides, the CDR3 is TGTGCCAGCAGTTATTCCATGGGGCAGACAGATACGCAGTATTTT. Translation gives CASSYSMGQTDTQYF.

With regard to this clone: A single base separates this from a much larger clone, so it may be a read error. V usage is TRBV5-4 and J usage is TRBJ2-3, with no clear D. With 1 base removed from V and 2 bases from J, the gap between germline ends came to 8 bases. Per germline, CDR1 SGHNT and CDR2 YYREEE (reference sequence). The CDR3 totals 14 residues. CDR3 sequence: CASSLRCFTDTQYF. The CDR3 region has the DNA TGTGCCAGCAGCTTGCGTTGCTTCACAGATACGCAGTATTTT.

This clone was counted only a few times. The J gene is TRBJ2-7, the V gene TRBV2; D ambiguous. The ends were cut back, 8 bases at V and 0 bases at J, with 5 bases in the middle. Germline V gives CDR1 SNHLY, CDR2 FYNNEI. The CDR3 spans 11 residues. CDR3 protein: CASGNSYEQYF. DNA for the CDR3: TGTGCCAGCGGAAACTCCTACGAGCAGTACTTC.

Comment on this clone: Possible read error: a much larger clone is one base away. Within the sample, other DNA sequences also encode this same CDR3. V and J are TRBV9 and TRBJ2-2, with D tentatively TRBD1 (6 bases). CDR3 length: 16 amino acids. Looked up from germline, CDR1 is SGDLS and CDR2 is YYNGEE. The CDR3 reads CASSVGVGGVTGELFF. Here the CDR3 DNA reads TGTGCCAGCAGCGTAGGGGTAGGGGGTGTCACCGGGGAGTTGTTTTTT.

This clone was recorded at least ten times. The chain carries TRBV28 and TRBJ2-4, with D maybe TRBD1 (5 bases). Deletions cut 3 bases from V and 5 bases from J, with 11 bases between. In germline, CDR1 is MDHEN, CDR2 SYDVKM. The CDR3 loop spans 14 amino acids. The DNA for the CDR3 is TGTGCCAGCAGTTTGATGGGGCCCCAAAACATTCAGTACTTC. Translated: CASSLMGPQNIQYF.

As to this clone: A much bigger clone sits one base away, suggesting this may be a read error. The chain recombines TRBV4-2 with TRBJ2-2; D is possibly TRBD1 or TRBD2 (5 bases each). The CDR3 length is 17 residues. CDR1 and CDR2 (germline): LGHNA, YNFKEQ. The CDR3 coding sequence is TGTGCCAGCACACCGAAACCGTTGCAGGCGAACACCGGGGCGCTGTCTTTT. The encoded protein is CASTPKPLQANTGALSF.